This T cell receptor beta chain stems from a study of shared clonotypes between healthy human individuals (dated by TCRdb to between 2020 and 2021). Turning to the overall study: The cohort comprised two women and a few men aged 18 to 49 years. For each donor, three plates each were used for CD4 naive and CD4 memory, two plates were used for CD8 naive, and one plate was used for CD8 memory. The study deeply sequenced blood TCR repertoires of five healthy adults to estimate repertoire size and the extent of clonotype sharing between individuals. To increase sequencing depth and limit assay-specific biases, different laboratories used diverse techniques to prepare libraries and sequence TCR repertoires. Leukapheresis yielded between about 0.85 and 10 billion PBMCs per donor.

A remark on this clone: Its antigen remains undetermined. The input lacks base qualities; no much larger clone sits a single base away.

TCR CDR3 regions were amplified from genomic DNA by multiplex PCR using the deep immunoSEQ assay. For each cell subset, the extracted genomic DNA was distributed evenly across all wells of several immunoSEQ 96-well plates, and each plate served as one replicate. For sorted subsets, 200 to 250 ng of genomic DNA, equivalent to tens of thousands of T cell genomes, went into each replicate PCR. The purified libraries were quantified using a Qubit 3.0 fluorometer, sized with a Bioanalyzer 2100, and then quantified again using the KAPA Library Quantification kit. Every immunoSEQ 96-well plate was sequenced on a separate single-read 150-cycle Illumina NextSeq 550 flow cell. As for how the authors treated the data: Because only junctional sequences without quality scores were contained in the immunoSEQ output, filtering matching that applied to full-length reads could not be performed. To assign V/J genes and CDR3, sequences were annotated using PyIR, a Python wrapper for IgBLAST v1.9, with IMGT germline references. Reads were filtered out if the reads had weak V/J assignments (E-value above 1e-6), no CDR3, stop codons, out-of-frame junctions, or ambiguous translated residues. V3J clonotypes were defined by identical inferred V gene, J gene, and CDR3 amino acid sequence. Percentage overlap between repertoires was calculated by dividing the number of shared unique clonotypes by the size of the smaller repertoire. RTK rarefaction, the Chao1 estimator, and Recon v2.1 estimates of unobserved clonotypes were used to assess repertoire richness. For all TCRbeta clonotypes obtained by the gDNA method from a few donors, generation probabilities were computed with OLGA. Drawn from immuneACCESS, this table holds only the in-frame rearrangements with V and J called that TCRdb kept. Clones are partly lost; checked studies trace under half to an unresolved V gene and leave the rest unexplained. The V and J calls and the clone size are those of that table, but D and trimming were determined from the DNA. Here the sample has about 2.4 million clones; over 85% occur a single time. The ten top clones hold 0.36% of the sample.

Study-wide conclusions, independent of this receptor: Even with the large sequencing depth, rarefaction of the sorted-subset datasets indicated that sequencing was incomplete. Sampling was restricted to blood, and TCR repertoires in tissues likely differ from the TCR repertoires found in blood. Based on pairwise subsampling, the degree of clonotype sharing among donors was expected to be affected by sequencing depth. Higher generation probabilities were observed for clonotypes shared by all four sorted-subset donors than for non-shared clonotypes. Larger estimated clonotype richness was generally found for naive subsets than for memory subsets. Around 5% of naive CD4, 3% to 4% of naive CD8, approximately 2% of memory CD4, and around 0.42% of memory CD8 clonotypes were shared across a few donors. The small number of donors limited the genetic and exposure-history diversity represented.

The donors were healthy, HIV-negative adults who had no recently reported acute infections or vaccinations. All donors were Caucasian adults living in Nashville, Tennessee, USA. CD4+ T cells were enriched through magnetic negative selection, after which naive cells were positively selected on CD45RA and the remaining negative fraction served as the memory subset. Blood was obtained by leukapheresis, after which PBMCs were separated by Ficoll-Histopaque density gradient centrifugation and cryopreserved in liquid nitrogen vapor phase. Purity and quantity of every magnetically sorted T cell population were checked by analytical flow cytometry. Genomic DNA was isolated from each sorted fraction and quantified by UV absorbance on a Nanodrop 2000c. The junction shows trimming of 2 bases on V and 3 bases on J, and the gene matches do not reach 6 bases of it. CDR1 and CDR2, looked up from the germline V gene (reference sequence), are SGHNT and YYREEE. The CDR3 covers 15 residues, taking in both the cysteine and the phenylalanine. CDR3 DNA is the only sequence kept; it has 45 bases, read in frame from the first base.

In this chain, TRBV5-4 is recombined with TRBJ1-2, with 8 bases aligning to TRBD1. The origin of this receptor is a man younger than 35 in good health. Some clones in this sample may be carry-over from other donors' samples. Sequencing was done on a sample of naive CD4+ T cells from PBMCs. This sample's cell subset or site label indicates: CD45RA+ positively selected. The CDR3 corresponds to CASSFPGQADYGYTF. The nucleotide sequence reads as follows: TGTGCCAGCAGCTTTCCGGGACAGGCTGACTATGGCTACACCTTC.